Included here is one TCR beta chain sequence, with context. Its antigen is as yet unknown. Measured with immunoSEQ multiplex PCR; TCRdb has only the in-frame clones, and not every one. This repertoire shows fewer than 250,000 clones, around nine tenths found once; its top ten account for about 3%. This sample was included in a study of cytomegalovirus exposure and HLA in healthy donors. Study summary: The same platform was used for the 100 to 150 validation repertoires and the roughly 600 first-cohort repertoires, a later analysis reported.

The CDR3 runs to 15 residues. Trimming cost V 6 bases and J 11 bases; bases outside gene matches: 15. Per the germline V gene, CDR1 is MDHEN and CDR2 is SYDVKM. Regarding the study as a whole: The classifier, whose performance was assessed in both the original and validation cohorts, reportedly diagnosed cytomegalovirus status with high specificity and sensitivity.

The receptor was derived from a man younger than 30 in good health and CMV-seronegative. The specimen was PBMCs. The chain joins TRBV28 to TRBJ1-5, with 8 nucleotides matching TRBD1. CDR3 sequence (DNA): TGTGCCAGCAGCTCGTCAGGGGGCAACGAGGGAGCCCAGCATTTT. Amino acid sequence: CASSSSGGNEGAQHF.